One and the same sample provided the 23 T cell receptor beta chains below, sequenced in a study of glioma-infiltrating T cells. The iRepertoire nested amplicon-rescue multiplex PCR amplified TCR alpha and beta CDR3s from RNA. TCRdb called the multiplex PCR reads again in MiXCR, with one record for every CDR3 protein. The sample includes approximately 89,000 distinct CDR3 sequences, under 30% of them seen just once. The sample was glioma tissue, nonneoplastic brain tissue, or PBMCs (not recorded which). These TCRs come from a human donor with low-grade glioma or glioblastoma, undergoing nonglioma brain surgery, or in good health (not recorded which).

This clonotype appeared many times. CDR3 loop: CSAIFGFIGQDYNEQFF. The CDR3 region has the DNA TGCAGTGCTATTTTCGGTTTCATCGGACAAGACTACAATGAGCAGTTCTTC. The J gene is TRBJ2-1, the V gene TRBV20-1, with D maybe TRBD1 (5 bases). CDR3 size: 17 residues. CDR1 and CDR2 (germline): DFQATT, SNEGSKA (reference sequence). V lost 4 bases and J 3 bases, leaving 22 bases between the germline ends.

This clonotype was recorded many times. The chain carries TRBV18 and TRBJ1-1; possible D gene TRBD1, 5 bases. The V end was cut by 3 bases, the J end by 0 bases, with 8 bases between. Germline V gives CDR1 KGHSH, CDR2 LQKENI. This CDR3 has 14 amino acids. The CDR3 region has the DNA TGTGCCAGCTCACCCGACAGATTGAACACTGAAGCTTTCTTT. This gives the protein CASSPDRLNTEAFF.

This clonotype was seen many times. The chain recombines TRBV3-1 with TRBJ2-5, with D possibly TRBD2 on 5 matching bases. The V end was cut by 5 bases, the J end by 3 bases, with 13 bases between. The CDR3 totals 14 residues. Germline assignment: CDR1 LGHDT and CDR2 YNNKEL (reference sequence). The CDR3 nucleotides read TGTGCCAGCAGCGGAAGACCGGGAAAAGAGACCCAGTACTTC. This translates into CASSGRPGKETQYF.

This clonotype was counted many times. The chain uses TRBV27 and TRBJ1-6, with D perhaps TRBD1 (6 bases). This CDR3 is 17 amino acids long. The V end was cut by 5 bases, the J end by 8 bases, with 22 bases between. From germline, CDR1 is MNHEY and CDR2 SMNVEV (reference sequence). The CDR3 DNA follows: TGTGCCAGCAGTATCTCCGACGCCGGGACAAACTATTCACCCCTCCACTTT. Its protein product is CASSISDAGTNYSPLHF.

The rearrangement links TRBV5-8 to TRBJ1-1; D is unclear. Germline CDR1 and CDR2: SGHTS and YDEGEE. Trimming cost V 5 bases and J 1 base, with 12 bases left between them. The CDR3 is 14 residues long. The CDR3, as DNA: TGTGCCAGCAGATCAGGACGGTCGAACACTGAAGCTTTCTTT. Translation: CASRSGRSNTEAFF.

DNA of the CDR3: TGTGCCAGCTCACTAAACCCGCGGGGGGCCCGCTACGAGCAGTACTTC. Its protein is CASSLNPRGARYEQYF. The chain uses TRBV18 and TRBJ2-7, with 8 positions matching TRBD2. Germline V gene data show CDR1 as KGHSH and CDR2 as LQKENI. The CDR3 length is 16 residues. V lost 4 bases, J lost 3 bases, and 11 bases stayed unmatched.

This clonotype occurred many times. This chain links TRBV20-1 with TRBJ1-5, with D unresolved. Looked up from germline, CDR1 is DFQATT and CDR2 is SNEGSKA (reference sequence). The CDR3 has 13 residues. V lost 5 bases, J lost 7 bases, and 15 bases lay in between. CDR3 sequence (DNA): TGCAGTGCTTCCGTCGAGGAGAGCCAGCCCCAGCATTTT. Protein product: CSASVEESQPQHF.

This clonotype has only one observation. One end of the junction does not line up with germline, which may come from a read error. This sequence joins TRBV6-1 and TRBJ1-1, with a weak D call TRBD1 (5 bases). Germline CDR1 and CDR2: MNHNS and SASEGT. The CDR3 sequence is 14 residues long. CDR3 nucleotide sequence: TGTGCCAGCAGTAGACAGAAAATGAACGCTGAAGCTTTCTTT. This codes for CASSRQKMNAEAFF.

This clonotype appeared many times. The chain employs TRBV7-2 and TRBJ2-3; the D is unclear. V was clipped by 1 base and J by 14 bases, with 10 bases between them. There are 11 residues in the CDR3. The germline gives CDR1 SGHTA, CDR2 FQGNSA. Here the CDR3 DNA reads TGTGCCAGCAGCTTAGGAGTAGCATGGTATTTT. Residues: CASSLGVAWYF. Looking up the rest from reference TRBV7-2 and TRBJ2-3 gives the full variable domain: GAGVSQSPSNKVTEKGKDVELRCDPISGHTALYWYRQSLGQGLEFLIYFQGNSAPDKSGLPSDRFSAERTGGSVSTLTIQRTQQEDSAVYLCASSLGVAWYFGPGTRLTVL.

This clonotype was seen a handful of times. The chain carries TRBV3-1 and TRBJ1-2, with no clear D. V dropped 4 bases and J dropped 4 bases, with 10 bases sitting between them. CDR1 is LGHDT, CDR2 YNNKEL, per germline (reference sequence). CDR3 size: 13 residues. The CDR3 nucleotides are TGTGCCAGCAGCCTTAAAGAGGGCTATGGCTACACCTTC. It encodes CASSLKEGYGYTF.

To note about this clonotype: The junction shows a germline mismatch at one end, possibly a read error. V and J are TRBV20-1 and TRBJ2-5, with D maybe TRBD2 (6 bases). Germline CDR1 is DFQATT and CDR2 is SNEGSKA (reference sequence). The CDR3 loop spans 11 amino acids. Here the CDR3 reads CSDSSRETQCF. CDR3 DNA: TGCAGTGATAGCAGTCGGGAGACCCAGTGCTTC.

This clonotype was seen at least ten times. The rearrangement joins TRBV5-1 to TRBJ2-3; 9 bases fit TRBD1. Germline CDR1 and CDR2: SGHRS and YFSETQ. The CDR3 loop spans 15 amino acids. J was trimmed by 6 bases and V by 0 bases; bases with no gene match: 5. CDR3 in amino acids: CASSLEGQGRDTQYF. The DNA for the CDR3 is TGCGCCAGCAGCTTGGAAGGACAGGGGCGGGATACGCAGTATTTT.

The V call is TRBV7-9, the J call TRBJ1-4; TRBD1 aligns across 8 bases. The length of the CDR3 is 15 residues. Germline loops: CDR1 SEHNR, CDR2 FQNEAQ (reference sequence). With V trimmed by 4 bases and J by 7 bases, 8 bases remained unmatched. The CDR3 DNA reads TGTGCCAGCAGCTCTCCCGGGACAGGCGGTGAAAAACTGTTTTTT. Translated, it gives CASSSPGTGGEKLFF.

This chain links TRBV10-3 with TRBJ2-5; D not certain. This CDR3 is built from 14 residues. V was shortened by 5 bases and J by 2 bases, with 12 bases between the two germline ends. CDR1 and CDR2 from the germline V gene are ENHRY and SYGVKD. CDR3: CAISLDTAQETQYF. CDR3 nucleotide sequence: TGTGCCATCAGTCTTGATACAGCTCAAGAGACCCAGTACTTC.

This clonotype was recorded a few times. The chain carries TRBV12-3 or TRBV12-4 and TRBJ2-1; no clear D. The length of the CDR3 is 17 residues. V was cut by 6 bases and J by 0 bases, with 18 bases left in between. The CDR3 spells CASSPGPYPSSYNEQFF. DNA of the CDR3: TGTGCCAGCAGCCCGGGCCCCTACCCCAGCTCCTACAATGAGCAGTTCTTC.

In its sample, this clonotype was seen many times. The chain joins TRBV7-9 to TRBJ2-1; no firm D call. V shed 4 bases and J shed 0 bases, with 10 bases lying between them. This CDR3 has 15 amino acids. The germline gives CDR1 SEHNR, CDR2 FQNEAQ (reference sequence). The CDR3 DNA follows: TGTGCCAGCAGCTCCCGCCTGAGCTCCTACAATGAGCAGTTCTTC. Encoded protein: CASSSRLSSYNEQFF.

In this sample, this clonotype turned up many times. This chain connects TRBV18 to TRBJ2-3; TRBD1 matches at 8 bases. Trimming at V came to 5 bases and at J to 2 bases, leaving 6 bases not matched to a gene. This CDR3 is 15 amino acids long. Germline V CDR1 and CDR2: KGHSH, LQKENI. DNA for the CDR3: TGTGCCAGCTCAGCACAGGACAGGGCCACAGATACGCAGTATTTT. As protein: CASSAQDRATDTQYF.

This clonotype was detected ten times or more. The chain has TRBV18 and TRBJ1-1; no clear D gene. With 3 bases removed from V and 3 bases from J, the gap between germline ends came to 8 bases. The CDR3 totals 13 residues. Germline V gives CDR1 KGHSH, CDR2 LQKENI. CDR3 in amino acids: CASSPDIDTEAFF. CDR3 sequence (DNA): TGTGCCAGCTCACCTGACATAGACACTGAAGCTTTCTTT.

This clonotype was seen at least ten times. CDR3 DNA: TGTGCCAGCTCACCTACTACTGGGCGTGGAAACACCATATATTTT. Encoded protein: CASSPTTGRGNTIYF. J is TRBJ1-3 and V is TRBV18; no firm D call. Trimming left V 3 bases short and J 3 bases short, with 12 bases between. The CDR3 loop spans 15 amino acids. Germline-derived CDR1 and CDR2 are KGHSH and LQKENI.

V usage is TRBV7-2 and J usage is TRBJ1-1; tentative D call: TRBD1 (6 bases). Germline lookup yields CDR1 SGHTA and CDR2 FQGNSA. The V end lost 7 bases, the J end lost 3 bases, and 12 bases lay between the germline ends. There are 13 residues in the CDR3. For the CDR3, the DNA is TGTGCCAGCAACCCCGACAGGCACACTGAAGCTTTCTTT. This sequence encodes CASNPDRHTEAFF.

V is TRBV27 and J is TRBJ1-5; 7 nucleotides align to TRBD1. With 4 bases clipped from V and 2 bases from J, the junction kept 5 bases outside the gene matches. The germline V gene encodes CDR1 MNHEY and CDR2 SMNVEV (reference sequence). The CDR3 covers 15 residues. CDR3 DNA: TGTGCCAGCAGTTCCAGACAGGGTGGCAATCAGCCCCAGCATTTT. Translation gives CASSSRQGGNQPQHF.

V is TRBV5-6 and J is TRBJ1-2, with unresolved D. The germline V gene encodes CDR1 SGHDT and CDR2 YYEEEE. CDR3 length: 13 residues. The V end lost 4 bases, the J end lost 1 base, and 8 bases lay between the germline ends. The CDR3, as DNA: TGTGCCAGCAGCCCCACGGTTAACTATGGCTACACCTTC. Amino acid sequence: CASSPTVNYGYTF.

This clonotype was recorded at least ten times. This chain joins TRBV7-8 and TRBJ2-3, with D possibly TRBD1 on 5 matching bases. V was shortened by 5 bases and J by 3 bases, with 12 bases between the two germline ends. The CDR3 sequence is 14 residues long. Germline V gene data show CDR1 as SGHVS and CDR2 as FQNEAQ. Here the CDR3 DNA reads TGTGCCAGCAGCCCGAACAGGCGGACAGATACGCAGTATTTT. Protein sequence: CASSPNRRTDTQYF.